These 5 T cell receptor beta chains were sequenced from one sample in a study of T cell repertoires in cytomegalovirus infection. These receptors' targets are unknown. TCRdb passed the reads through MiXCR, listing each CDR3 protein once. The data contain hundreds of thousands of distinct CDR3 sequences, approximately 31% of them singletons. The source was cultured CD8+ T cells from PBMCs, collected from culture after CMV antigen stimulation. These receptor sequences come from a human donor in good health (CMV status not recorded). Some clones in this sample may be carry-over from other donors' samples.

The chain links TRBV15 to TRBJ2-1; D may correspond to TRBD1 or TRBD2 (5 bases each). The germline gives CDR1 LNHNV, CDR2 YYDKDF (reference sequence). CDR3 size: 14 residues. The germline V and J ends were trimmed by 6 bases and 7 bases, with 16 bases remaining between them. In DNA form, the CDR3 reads TGTGCCACCAGGAGGGTAGGGGTGGGGAATGAGCAGTTCTTC. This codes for CATRRVGVGNEQFF.

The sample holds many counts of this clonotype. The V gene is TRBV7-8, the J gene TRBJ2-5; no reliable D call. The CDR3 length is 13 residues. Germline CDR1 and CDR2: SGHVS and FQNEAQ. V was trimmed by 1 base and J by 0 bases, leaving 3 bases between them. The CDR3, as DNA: TGTGCCAGCAGCTTAGACAACCAAGAGACCCAGTACTTC. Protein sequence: CASSLDNQETQYF.

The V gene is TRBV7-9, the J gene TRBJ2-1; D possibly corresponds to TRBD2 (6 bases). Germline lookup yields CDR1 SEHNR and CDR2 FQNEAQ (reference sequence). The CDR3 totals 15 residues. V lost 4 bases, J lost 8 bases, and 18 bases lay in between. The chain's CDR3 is CASSSARYRGDEQFF. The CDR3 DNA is TGTGCCAGCAGCTCCGCCCGTTATCGCGGGGATGAGCAGTTCTTC.

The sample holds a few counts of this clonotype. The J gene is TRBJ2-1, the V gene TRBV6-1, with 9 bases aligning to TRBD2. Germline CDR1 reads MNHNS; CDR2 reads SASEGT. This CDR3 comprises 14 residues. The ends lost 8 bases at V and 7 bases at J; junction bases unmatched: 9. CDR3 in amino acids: CASSAGGPWNEQFF. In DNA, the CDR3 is TGTGCCAGCTCCGCGGGGGGGCCGTGGAATGAGCAGTTCTTC.

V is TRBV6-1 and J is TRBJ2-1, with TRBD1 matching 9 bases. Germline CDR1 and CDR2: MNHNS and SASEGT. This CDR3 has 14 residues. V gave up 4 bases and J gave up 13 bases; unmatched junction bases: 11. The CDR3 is CASSVHRGHLIQFF. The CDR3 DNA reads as TGTGCCAGCAGTGTCCACAGGGGGCACCTAATACAGTTCTTC.